This passage covers 32 T cell receptor beta chains from one sample sequenced in a study of blood T cell repertoires in COVID-19. The assay was immunoSEQ multiplex PCR, and TCRdb's table has in-frame clones only and misses some. The sample includes fewer than 400,000 clones, roughly 89% of them seen just once. Sequenced sample: peripheral blood. These TCRs come from a woman younger than 45 with COVID-19, enrolled during active disease.

This chain uses TRBV6-5 with TRBJ1-2, with 9 nucleotides matching TRBD1. This CDR3 is 11 amino acids long. The germline V gene encodes CDR1 MNHEY and CDR2 SVGAGI. J gave up 5 bases and V 9 bases, and 1 base lay outside the gene matches. CDR3 protein: CASGTGYGYTF. Here the CDR3 DNA reads TGTGCCAGTGGGACAGGGTATGGCTACACCTTC.

The chain carries TRBV5-1 and TRBJ2-3; 8 nucleotides match TRBD2. The ends lost 0 bases at V and 1 base at J; junction bases unmatched: 7. Germline assignment: CDR1 SGHRS and CDR2 YFSETQ. CDR3 size: 17 residues. CDR3 DNA sequence: TGCGCCAGCAGCTTGGAATCTACGGGGGGGCGCACAGATACGCAGTATTTT. As protein: CASSLESTGGRTDTQYF.

This chain connects TRBV7-9 to TRBJ1-4; 7 positions match TRBD1. Trimming removed 8 bases from V and 3 bases from J; junction bases left unmatched: 9. From germline, CDR1 is SEHNR and CDR2 FQNEAQ (reference sequence). The CDR3 sequence is 15 residues long. The CDR3 DNA reads as TGTGCCAGCTCCCCCCCGGGACAGTCTAATGAAAAACTGTTTTTT. Amino acid sequence: CASSPPGQSNEKLFF.

V and J are TRBV18 and TRBJ2-3, with 7 nucleotides matching TRBD2. The V segment lost 6 bases and the J segment 0 bases; nucleotides outside the gene matches: 3. In germline, CDR1 is KGHSH, CDR2 LQKENI. CDR3 length: 14 residues. DNA of the CDR3: TGTGCCAGCTCTCGGGACTATAGCACAGATACGCAGTATTTT. Amino acid sequence: CASSRDYSTDTQYF.

The chain links TRBV6-1 to TRBJ1-1, with D perhaps matching TRBD1 (5 bases). CDR3 size: 15 residues. V was trimmed by 1 base and J by 6 bases, leaving 15 bases between them. CDR1 is MNHNS, CDR2 SASEGT, per germline. In DNA form, the CDR3 reads TGTGCCAGCAGTGAAGTGGCAGGGCCTTCGGCTGAAGCTTTCTTT. Protein: CASSEVAGPSAEAFF.

This clone was counted once. This chain's CDR3 is CASSQEGQIYGYTF. The CDR3 DNA follows: TGCGCCAGCAGCCAAGAGGGACAGATTTATGGCTACACCTTC. The chain has TRBV4-1 and TRBJ1-2, with TRBD1 matching over 7 bases. The CDR3 spans 14 residues. Per germline, CDR1 MGHRA and CDR2 YSYEKL. Trimming cost V 0 bases and J 5 bases; bases outside gene matches: 3.

This chain connects TRBV23-1 to TRBJ1-5; TRBD1 agrees at 7 bases. TRBV23-1 has ORF status, its function being uncertain. The CDR3 spans 14 residues. The V gene end was trimmed by 8 bases and the J gene end by 5 bases; junction bases not matched to a gene: 9. The chain's CDR3 is CASPPWDRDQPQHF. In DNA, the CDR3 is TGCGCCAGCCCACCCTGGGACAGAGATCAGCCCCAGCATTTT.

The chain recombines TRBV7-9 with TRBJ1-2; D possibly corresponds to TRBD1 (6 bases). The CDR3 spans 12 residues. The germline V gene encodes CDR1 SEHNR and CDR2 FQNEAQ (reference sequence). V lost 4 bases, J lost 5 bases, and 8 bases lay in between. CDR3 DNA sequence: TGTGCCAGCAGCTACGGGACATATGGCTACACCTTC. Protein: CASSYGTYGYTF.

This chain joins TRBV18 and TRBJ2-3; 14 nucleotides agree with TRBD2. Unmatched junction bases numbered 17, after V lost 5 bases and J lost 1 base. CDR1 is KGHSH and CDR2 is LQKENI in the germline V gene. The CDR3 extends over 21 amino acids. The CDR3 protein is CASSSLPPTSGGVLGTDTQYF. The CDR3 coding sequence is TGTGCCAGCTCATCCCTACCCCCGACTAGCGGGGGGGTACTGGGCACAGATACGCAGTATTTT. Based on the CDR3 plus reference TRBV18 and TRBJ2-3, the full variable domain is NAGVMQNPRHLVRRRGQEARLRCSPMKGHSHVYWYRQLPEEGLKFMVYLQKENIIDESGMPKERFSAEFPKEGPSILRIQQVVRGDSAAYFCASSSLPPTSGGVLGTDTQYFGPGTRLTVL.

Turning to this clone: The same CDR3 is also encoded by other DNA sequences in this sample. The chain couples TRBV2 to TRBJ2-3; D ambiguous. This CDR3 is 13 amino acids long. Germline values: CDR1 SNHLY, CDR2 FYNNEI. Trimming cost V 4 bases and J 1 base, with 6 bases left between them. This chain's CDR3 is CASSGQGTDTQYF. The CDR3 DNA sequence: TGTGCCAGCAGTGGTCAGGGCACAGATACGCAGTATTTT. The variable domain in full, completed from reference TRBV2 and TRBJ2-3, reads EPEVTQTPSHQVTQMGQEVILRCVPISNHLYFYWYRQILGQKVEFLVSFYNNEISEKSEIFDDQFSVERPDGSNFTLKIRSTKLEDSAMYFCASSGQGTDTQYFGPGTRLTVL.

The gene calls are TRBV11-3 and TRBJ2-6; no definite D call. This CDR3 has 16 residues. V was trimmed by 0 bases and J by 0 bases, leaving 6 bases between them. The germline V gene has CDR1 SGHNT and CDR2 YENEEA. Here the CDR3 DNA reads TGTGCCAGCAGCTTAGAATCGGGCTCTGGGGCCAACGTCCTGACTTTC. Protein sequence: CASSLESGSGANVLTF.

The chain employs TRBV5-1 and TRBJ2-5, with D perhaps TRBD1 (7 bases). This CDR3 is 14 amino acids long. CDR1 is SGHRS, CDR2 YFSETQ, per germline. The V and J ends lost 2 bases and 3 bases respectively, with 11 bases between them. CDR3 in DNA: TGCGCCAGCAGCTTAGGGGGGACAGAAGAGACCCAGTACTTC. Residues: CASSLGGTEETQYF.

V is TRBV14 and J is TRBJ2-7; 9 bases agree with TRBD1. The CDR3 covers 13 residues. Trimming at V came to 4 bases and at J to 2 bases, leaving 0 bases not matched to a gene. Germline V gives CDR1 SGHDN, CDR2 FVKESK. The DNA of the CDR3 is TGTGCCAGCAGCCGGGACAGGGCCTACGAGCAGTACTTC. Its translation: CASSRDRAYEQYF.

The rearrangement links TRBV6-5 to TRBJ2-2, with D tentatively TRBD2 (6 bases). V lost 2 bases to trimming and J lost 5 bases, with 6 bases between them. Germline assignment: CDR1 MNHEY and CDR2 SVGAGI. The CDR3 covers 13 residues. CDR3 residues: CASSYGGTGELFF. The CDR3 DNA is TGTGCCAGCAGTTACGGGGGGACCGGGGAGCTGTTTTTT.

V usage is TRBV19 and J usage is TRBJ1-1; 7 positions agree with TRBD1. Losses at the gene ends were 1 base for V and 0 bases for J; bases not matched to a gene: 2. CDR3 length: 15 residues. Germline assignment: CDR1 LNHDA and CDR2 SQIVND (reference sequence). The CDR3 nucleotides are TGTGCCAGTAGTATAGCCGGGACAGTGAACACTGAAGCTTTCTTT. Amino acids: CASSIAGTVNTEAFF.

V and J are TRBV18 and TRBJ1-6; the D gene is possibly TRBD1 (5 bases). Germline CDR1 KGHSH, CDR2 LQKENI. The CDR3 is 14 amino acids. Trimming removed 3 bases at V and 7 bases at J, with 10 bases between. CDR3 residues: CASSPGGVNSPLHF. The CDR3 DNA reads TGTGCCAGCTCACCTGGGGGGGTCAATTCACCCCTCCACTTT.

Of note for this clone: Distinct nucleotide sequences in the sample also encode this CDR3. The V gene is TRBV11-3, the J gene TRBJ1-5, with D perhaps TRBD1 (5 bases). Trimming left V 1 base short and J 7 bases short, with 8 bases between. The CDR3 is 13 residues long. Germline CDR1 is SGHNT and CDR2 is YENEEA. The CDR3 loop reads CASSLGRDQPQHF. As DNA, the CDR3 is TGTGCCAGCAGCTTAGGGAGGGACCAGCCCCAGCATTTT.

This clone was detected a few times. The chain joins TRBV11-2 to TRBJ1-1; 8 bases map to TRBD1. There are 16 residues in the CDR3. Germline values: CDR1 SGHAT, CDR2 FQNNGV. V was pared by 3 bases and J by 2 bases, with 8 bases of the junction left unmatched. CDR3 nucleotide sequence: TGTGCCAGCAGCTTCCGACAGGGGCTTATTAACACTGAAGCTTTCTTT. It codes for CASSFRQGLINTEAFF. The full variable domain, rest sourced from reference TRBV11-2 and TRBJ1-1, is EAGVAQSPRYKIIEKRQSVAFWCNPISGHATLYWYQQILGQGPKLLIQFQNNGVVDDSQLPKDRFSAERLKGVDSTLKIQPAKLEDSAVYLCASSFRQGLINTEAFFGQGTRLTVV.

The rearrangement uses TRBV7-2 and TRBJ1-3; a weak D match, TRBD1 (5 bases). In germline, CDR1 is SGHTA, CDR2 FQGNSA. This CDR3 comprises 14 residues. The ends were cut back, 4 bases at V and 3 bases at J, with 10 bases in the middle. CDR3 region: CASSSDRDGNTIYF. The CDR3 nucleotides read TGTGCCAGCAGCTCCGACAGAGATGGAAACACCATATATTTT.

The chain employs TRBV6-5 and TRBJ2-3; 9 bases map to TRBD1. Trimming at V came to 7 bases and at J to 14 bases, leaving 16 bases not matched to a gene. The CDR3 is 14 amino acids. The germline gives CDR1 MNHEY, CDR2 SVGAGI. The chain's CDR3 is CASKNRDRETLRYF. In DNA form, the CDR3 reads TGTGCCAGCAAAAACCGGGACAGGGAGACTCTGCGGTATTTT.

The chain employs TRBV3-1 (or the pseudogene TRBV3-2) and TRBJ1-2; a possible D gene is TRBD1 (6 bases). CDR3 length: 16 residues. Germline CDR1 is LGHDT and CDR2 is YNNKEL (reference sequence). The V end was cut by 8 bases, the J end by 5 bases, with 24 bases between. The CDR3, as DNA: TGTGCCAGCTTCGGACAGCTCATAAATGGGGTTTATGGCTACACCTTC. Amino acids: CASFGQLINGVYGYTF.

V gene TRBV29-1 combines with J gene TRBJ1-2, with no clear D. Looked up from germline, CDR1 is SQVTM and CDR2 is ANQGSEA. Trimming took 3 bases from V and 4 from J, leaving 24 bases between them. This CDR3 region has 17 residues. The CDR3: CSVDGAVTPTRGYGYTF. DNA for the CDR3: TGCAGCGTTGATGGCGCCGTAACCCCTACTCGGGGCTATGGCTACACCTTC.

The genes are TRBV28 and TRBJ2-2, with D possibly matching TRBD1 (6 bases). V gave up 5 bases and J gave up 0 bases, with 13 bases separating them. The CDR3 consists of 16 residues. CDR1 MDHEN and CDR2 SYDVKM come from the germline V gene. The CDR3 DNA is TGTGCCAGCAGTCCGGGACACGCCTCGAACACCGGGGAGCTGTTTTTT. This gives the protein CASSPGHASNTGELFF.

This chain joins TRBV5-1 and TRBJ1-2, with 9 positions matching TRBD1. V was clipped by 3 bases and J by 8 bases; unmatched bases: 8. The CDR3 is 14 residues long. Germline V lookup: CDR1 SGHRS, CDR2 YFSETQ. The CDR3 DNA is TGCGCCAGCAGCTCCGGGACAGGGATGGAAGGCTACACCTTC. Its protein is CASSSGTGMEGYTF. The full variable domain, with the rest looked up from reference TRBV5-1 and TRBJ1-2, is KAGVTQTPRYLIKTRGQQVTLSCSPISGHRSVSWYQQTPGQGLQFLFEYFSETQRNKGNFPGRFSGRQFSNSRSEMNVSTLELGDSALYLCASSSGTGMEGYTFGSGTRLTVV.

The chain employs TRBV2 and TRBJ1-2, with unresolved D. The germline CDR1 and CDR2 sequences are SNHLY and FYNNEI. The CDR3 is made up of 11 amino acids. V lost 4 bases and J lost 8, with 8 bases in between. CDR3 bases: TGTGCCAGCAGTGCGGGGATGGGCTACACCTTC. Its protein product is CASSAGMGYTF.

The genes are TRBV24-1 and TRBJ1-2; D gene unclear. The germline V and J ends were trimmed by 4 bases and 7 bases, with 12 bases remaining between them. The CDR3 length is 13 residues. Germline values: CDR1 KGHDR, CDR2 SFDVKD. The CDR3 DNA follows: TGTGCCACCAGTGAGCCGGGAGGGTTTGGCTACACCTTC. Its translation is CATSEPGGFGYTF.

The chain combines TRBV15 with TRBJ1-1, with TRBD1 as a possible D gene (6 bases). The germline V gene has CDR1 LNHNV and CDR2 YYDKDF (reference sequence). The V end lost 0 bases, the J end lost 6 bases, and 17 bases lay between the germline ends. There are 16 residues in the CDR3. CDR3 in amino acids: CATSRDQTRGIPEAFF. CDR3 sequence (DNA): TGTGCCACCAGCAGAGATCAAACGAGGGGGATCCCTGAAGCTTTCTTT.

J is TRBJ2-1 and V is TRBV7-9; 7 bases align to TRBD1. The V segment lost 0 bases and the J segment 5 bases; nucleotides outside the gene matches: 7. In germline, CDR1 is SEHNR, CDR2 FQNEAQ (reference sequence). CDR3 length: 16 residues. This CDR3 reads CASSLASGGPNNEQFF. In nucleotides, the CDR3 is TGTGCCAGCAGCTTAGCTTCAGGGGGACCCAACAATGAGCAGTTCTTC. Variable domain in full (rest from reference TRBV7-9 and TRBJ2-1): DTGVSQNPRHKITKRGQNVTFRCDPISEHNRLYWYRQTLGQGPEFLTYFQNEAQLEKSRLLSDRFSAERPKGSFSTLEIQRTEQGDSAMYLCASSLASGGPNNEQFFGPGTRLTVL.

This sequence joins TRBV7-2 and TRBJ2-2, with 7 bases that match TRBD2. The V gene's germline CDR1 is SGHTA and CDR2 FQGNSA. The V segment lost 5 bases and the J segment 3 bases; nucleotides outside the gene matches: 6. This CDR3 spans 15 amino acids. CDR3 residues: CASSQAGPYTGELFF. CDR3 DNA: TGTGCCAGCAGCCAAGCGGGGCCTTACACCGGGGAGCTGTTTTTT.

V gene TRBV11-2 combines with J gene TRBJ2-5; 7 positions agree with TRBD2. The CDR3 is made up of 15 amino acids. With V trimmed by 3 bases and J by 5 bases, 9 bases remained unmatched. The germline V gene encodes CDR1 SGHAT and CDR2 FQNNGV. The CDR3 DNA sequence: TGTGCCAGCAGCTTGGGGGGAGGGAGTAGGGAGACCCAGTACTTC. Its translation: CASSLGGGSRETQYF.

The chain recombines TRBV7-8 with TRBJ1-6, with 7 bases lining up with TRBD1. This CDR3 is built from 15 residues. The ends lost 2 bases at V and 10 bases at J; junction bases unmatched: 8. Germline V gene lookup returns CDR1 SGHVS and CDR2 FQNEAQ. In DNA form, the CDR3 reads TGTGCCAGCAGCTTAAATGGAGGGGGCGCCTCACCCCTCCACTTT. Its protein is CASSLNGGGASPLHF.

The chain is built from TRBV7-6 and TRBJ2-5; 15 bases are shared with TRBD2. CDR3 length: 18 residues. CDR1 is SGHVS and CDR2 is FNYEAQ in the germline V gene. With V trimmed by 4 bases and J by 3 bases, 9 bases remained unmatched. The chain's CDR3 is CASSSRTSGGGREETQYF. CDR3 DNA: TGTGCCAGCAGCTCCCGGACTAGCGGGGGGGGCCGCGAAGAGACCCAGTACTTC.